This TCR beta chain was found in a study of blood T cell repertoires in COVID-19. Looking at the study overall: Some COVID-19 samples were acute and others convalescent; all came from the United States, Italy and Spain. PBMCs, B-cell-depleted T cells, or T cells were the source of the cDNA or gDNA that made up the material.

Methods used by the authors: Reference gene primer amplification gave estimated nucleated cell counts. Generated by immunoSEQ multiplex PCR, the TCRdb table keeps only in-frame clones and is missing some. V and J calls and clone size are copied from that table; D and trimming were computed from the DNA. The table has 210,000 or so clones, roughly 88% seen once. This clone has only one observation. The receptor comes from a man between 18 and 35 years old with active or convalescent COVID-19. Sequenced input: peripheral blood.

In nucleotides, the CDR3 is TGTGCCAGCAGTCCGACAGGCAGTAAAATCAATGAGCAGTTCTTC. This gives the protein CASSPTGSKINEQFF. The V call is TRBV28, the J call TRBJ2-1; perhaps TRBD1 as D (6 bases). Germline lookup yields CDR1 MDHEN and CDR2 SYDVKM. This CDR3 is 15 amino acids long. V dropped 5 bases and J dropped 6 bases, with 17 bases sitting between them.